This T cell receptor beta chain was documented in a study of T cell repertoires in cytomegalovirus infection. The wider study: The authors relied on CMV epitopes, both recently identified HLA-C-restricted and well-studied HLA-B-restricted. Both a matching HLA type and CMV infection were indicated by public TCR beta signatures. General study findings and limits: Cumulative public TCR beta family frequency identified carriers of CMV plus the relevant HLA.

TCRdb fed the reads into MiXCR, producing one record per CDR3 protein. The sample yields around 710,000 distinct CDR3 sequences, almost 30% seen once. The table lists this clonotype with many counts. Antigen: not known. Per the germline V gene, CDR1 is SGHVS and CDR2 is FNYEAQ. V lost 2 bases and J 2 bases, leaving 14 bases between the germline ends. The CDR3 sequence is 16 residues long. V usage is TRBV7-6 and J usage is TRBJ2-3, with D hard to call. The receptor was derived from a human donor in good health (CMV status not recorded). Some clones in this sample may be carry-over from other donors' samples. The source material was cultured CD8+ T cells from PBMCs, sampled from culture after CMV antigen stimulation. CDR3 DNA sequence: TGTGCCAGCAGCTTAAAACCACGGTCCCTCACAGATACGCAGTATTTT. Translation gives CASSLKPRSLTDTQYF.